Below, 14 T cell receptor beta chains from the same sample are listed, as sequenced in a study of blood T cell repertoires in COVID-19. Profiled with immunoSEQ multiplex PCR; TCRdb holds only in-frame clones, not every one. The sample includes 200,000 to 300,000 clones, about 87% of them seen just once. The sample taken for sequencing was peripheral blood. All receptors derive from a woman aged 40 to 49 who had recovered from COVID-19.

The V call is TRBV6-5, the J call TRBJ2-7, with a tentative D call TRBD2 (5 bases). This CDR3 has 14 amino acids. V was trimmed by 0 bases and J by 3 bases, leaving 9 bases between them. Germline CDR1 MNHEY, CDR2 SVGAGI. Written as DNA, the CDR3 is TGTGCCAGCAGTTACTCTCGAGGGTACTACGAGCAGTACTTC. It is translated as CASSYSRGYYEQYF.

This clone was observed many times. The rearrangement joins TRBV7-9 to TRBJ1-3; D possibly corresponds to TRBD1 (6 bases). The V gene lost 5 bases and the J gene lost 3 bases, with 17 bases spanning the gap. Germline lookup yields CDR1 SEHNR and CDR2 FQNEAQ (reference sequence). The CDR3 covers 16 residues. CDR3 in DNA: TGTGCCAGCAGCCGACTTCAGGGGAGAGGTGGAAACACCATATATTTT. It specifies CASSRLQGRGGNTIYF.

This clone showed up just once. The chain uses TRBV11-3 and TRBJ2-7; weak D call: TRBD1 (6 bases). Germline CDR1 is SGHNT and CDR2 is YENEEA. The CDR3 extends over 16 amino acids. Trimming removed 5 bases from V and 5 bases from J, with 22 bases in between. The CDR3 region is CASSQITGQQPHEQYF. The CDR3 region has the DNA TGTGCCAGCAGCCAAATTACGGGACAACAACCCCACGAGCAGTACTTC. The full variable domain, in which reference TRBV11-3 and TRBJ2-7 provide the parts outside the CDR3, is EAGVVQSPRYKIIEKKQPVAFWCNPISGHNTLYWYLQNLGQGPELLIRYENEEAVDDSQLPKDRFSAERLKGVDSTLKIQPAELGDSAVYLCASSQITGQQPHEQYFGPGTRLTVT.

With regard to this clone: A junction boundary mismatches the germline segment, possibly from a read error. Other DNA sequences in this specimen translate into the identical CDR3. The chain's CDR3 is CASNLGTSGGSTGELFF. Here the CDR3 DNA reads TGTGCCAGTAACCTCGGGACTAGCGGGGGCTCCACCGGGGAGTTGTTTTTT. This chain joins TRBV19 and TRBJ2-2, with 14 bases lining up with TRBD2. CDR3 size: 17 residues. Germline values: CDR1 LNHDA, CDR2 SQIVND (reference sequence).

The V gene is TRBV5-1, the J gene TRBJ2-7, with D perhaps TRBD2 (6 bases). The CDR3 loop spans 14 amino acids. V was cut by 2 bases and J by 2 bases, with 11 bases left in between. CDR1 and CDR2 from the germline V gene are SGHRS and YFSETQ. Written as DNA, the CDR3 is TGCGCCAGCAGCTTCGGAGGGCACCCCTACGAGCAGTACTTC. It translates to CASSFGGHPYEQYF.

V usage is TRBV6-5 and J usage is TRBJ2-6; tentatively, D is TRBD1 (6 bases). Germline V gene data show CDR1 as MNHEY and CDR2 as SVGAGI. This CDR3 comprises 16 residues. Trimming pared 4 bases from V and 3 bases from J, leaving 13 bases between. In DNA, the CDR3 is TGTGCCAGCAGTTTCACAACAGGGTTTGGGGCCAACGTCCTGACTTTC. Its translation is CASSFTTGFGANVLTF.

The V call is TRBV5-1, the J call TRBJ1-2, with a weak D call TRBD1 (6 bases). Trimming removed 3 bases from V and 3 bases from J, with 12 bases in between. Germline CDR1 SGHRS, CDR2 YFSETQ. CDR3 length: 14 amino acids. The CDR3 nucleotides are TGCGCCAGCAGCTCCCCGACAGGCTACTATGGCTACACCTTC. This translates into CASSSPTGYYGYTF.

This clone was detected a few times. The chain employs TRBV6-6 and TRBJ2-2; D unclear. CDR3 size: 14 residues. Trimming shortened V by 7 bases and J by 2 bases, and 11 bases separated the two germline ends. Germline V gene data show CDR1 as MNHNY and CDR2 as SVGAGI (reference sequence). The CDR3 DNA follows: TGTGCCAGCAACCCGAGTGCTAACACCGGGGAGCTGTTTTTT. Translated, it gives CASNPSANTGELFF.

This clone was recorded once. V gene TRBV6-2 or TRBV6-3 combines with J gene TRBJ1-1, with D possibly matching TRBD1 (6 bases). Germline V gives CDR1 MNHEY, CDR2 SVGEGT. The CDR3 spans 16 residues. Trimming removed 2 bases from V and 1 base from J, with 14 bases in between. The CDR3 nucleotides are TGTGCCAGCAGTTACCGACTGGGACACGAGAACACTGAAGCTTTCTTT. It translates to CASSYRLGHENTEAFF.

The chain employs TRBV11-2 and TRBJ1-5, with unresolved D. Germline V lookup: CDR1 SGHAT, CDR2 FQNNGV. The V end was cut by 3 bases, the J end by 7 bases, with 10 bases between. The CDR3 is made up of 13 amino acids. The CDR3 loop is CASSLAAGQPQHF. The CDR3, as DNA: TGTGCCAGCAGCTTGGCGGCGGGCCAGCCCCAGCATTTT.

This chain links TRBV5-1 with TRBJ2-3; unclear D gene. V lost 0 bases and J 6 bases, leaving 8 bases between the germline ends. CDR3 length: 13 residues. CDR1 is SGHRS and CDR2 is YFSETQ in the germline V gene. Here the CDR3 reads CASSLVDADTQYF. Here the CDR3 DNA reads TGCGCCAGCAGCTTGGTCGATGCGGATACGCAGTATTTT.

This chain links TRBV5-1 with TRBJ1-2; D gene uncertain. Germline CDR1 SGHRS, CDR2 YFSETQ. Trimming took off 0 bases at V and 3 bases at J, with 6 bases between the two ends. CDR3 length: 13 residues. CDR3 region: CASSLGGDYGYTF. DNA of the CDR3: TGCGCCAGCAGCTTGGGGGGAGACTATGGCTACACCTTC.

This chain links TRBV6-5 with TRBJ1-2; D is possibly TRBD1 (5 bases). The CDR3 has 14 residues. Trimming took off 0 bases at V and 7 bases at J, with 12 bases between the two ends. CDR1 is MNHEY, CDR2 SVGAGI, per germline. CDR3 nucleotide sequence: TGTGCCAGCAGTTACTCGCCGGGGGGTGGTGGCTACACCTTC. Translated: CASSYSPGGGGYTF.

The CDR3 loop is CASSPYRDRGYEQYF. The CDR3 DNA reads TGTGCCAGCTCACCTTACCGGGACAGAGGCTACGAGCAGTACTTC. This sequence joins TRBV18 and TRBJ2-7; TRBD1 matches at 7 bases. Unmatched junction bases numbered 8, after V lost 3 bases and J lost 3 bases. Germline-derived CDR1 and CDR2 are KGHSH and LQKENI. There are 15 residues in the CDR3.